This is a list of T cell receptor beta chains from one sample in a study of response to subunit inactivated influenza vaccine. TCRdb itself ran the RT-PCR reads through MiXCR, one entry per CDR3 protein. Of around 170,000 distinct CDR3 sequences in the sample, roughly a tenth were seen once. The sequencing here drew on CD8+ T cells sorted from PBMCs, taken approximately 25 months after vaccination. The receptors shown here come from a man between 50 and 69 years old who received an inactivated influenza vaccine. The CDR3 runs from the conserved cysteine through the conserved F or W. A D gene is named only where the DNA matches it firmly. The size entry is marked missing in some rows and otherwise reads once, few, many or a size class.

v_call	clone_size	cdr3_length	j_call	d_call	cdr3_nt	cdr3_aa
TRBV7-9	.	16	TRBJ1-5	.	TGTGCCAGCAGCTTAGGCGGCAGGGGAAGCAATCAGCCCCAGCATTTT	CASSLGGRGSNQPQHF
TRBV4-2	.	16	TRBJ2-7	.	TGTGCCAGCAGCCCCGGGCCAACCGGGGGGCTCTGGGAGCAGTACTTC	CASSPGPTGGLWEQYF
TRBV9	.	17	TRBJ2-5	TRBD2	TGTGCCAGCAGCGTAGAAGGTGGCGGGAGGGCCCATGAGACCCAGTACTTC	CASSVEGGGRAHETQYF
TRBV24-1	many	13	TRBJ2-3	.	TGTGCCACCAGTGAGATAGGGGCAGATACGCAGTATTTT	CATSEIGADTQYF
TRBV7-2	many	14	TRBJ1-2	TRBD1	TGTGCCAGCAGTACAACCGGGACAGGGGAAGGCTACACCTTC	CASSTTGTGEGYTF
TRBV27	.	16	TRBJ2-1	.	TGTGCCAGCAGTTTAAAGGGGGACTTCTCCTACAATGAGCAGTTCTTC	CASSLKGDFSYNEQFF
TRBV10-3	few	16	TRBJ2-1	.	TGTGCCATCAGTGAGTCGGGGCCCGATAACTACAATGAGCAGTTCTTC	CAISESGPDNYNEQFF
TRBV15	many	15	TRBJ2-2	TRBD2	TGTGCCACCAGCAGGACGGGGGGGCCGGCCGGGGAGCTGTTTTTT	CATSRTGGPAGELFF
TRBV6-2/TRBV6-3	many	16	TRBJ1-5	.	TGTGCCAGCAGTTACTCGCAGGCCAGGTACGATCAGCCCCAGCATTTT	CASSYSQARYDQPQHF
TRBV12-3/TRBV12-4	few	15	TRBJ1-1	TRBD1	TGTGCCAGCAGTCCGCGACAGGGGATGAACACTGAAGCTTTCTTT	CASSPRQGMNTEAFF
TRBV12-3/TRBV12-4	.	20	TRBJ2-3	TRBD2	TGTGCCAGCAGTTTAGAGGCGCTCGGCGGGAGGTCTCCTAGCACAGATACGCAGTATTTT	CASSLEALGGRSPSTDTQYF
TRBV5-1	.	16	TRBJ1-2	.	TGCGCCAGCAGCTTGGTTTCGAGAAGCAAGGACTATGGCTACACCTTC	CASSLVSRSKDYGYTF
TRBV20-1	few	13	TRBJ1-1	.	TGCAGTGCTCTTAGGACCGTTAGCACTGAAGCTTTCTTT	CSALRTVSTEAFF
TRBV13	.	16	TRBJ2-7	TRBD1	TGTGCCAGCTCTGAGGGGTCCGGACAGGGGGTGTACGAGCAGTACTTC	CASSEGSGQGVYEQYF